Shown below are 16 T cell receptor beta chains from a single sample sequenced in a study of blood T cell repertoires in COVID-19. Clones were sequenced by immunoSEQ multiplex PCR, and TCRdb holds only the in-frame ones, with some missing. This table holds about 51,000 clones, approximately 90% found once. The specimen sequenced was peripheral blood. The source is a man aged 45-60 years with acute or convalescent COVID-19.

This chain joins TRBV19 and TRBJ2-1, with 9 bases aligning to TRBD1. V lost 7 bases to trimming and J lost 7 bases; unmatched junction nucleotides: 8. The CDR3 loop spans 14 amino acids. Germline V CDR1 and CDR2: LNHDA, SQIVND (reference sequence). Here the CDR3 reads CASTPGTGRNEQFF. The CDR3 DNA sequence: TGTGCCAGTACCCCCGGGACAGGGAGAAATGAGCAGTTCTTC.

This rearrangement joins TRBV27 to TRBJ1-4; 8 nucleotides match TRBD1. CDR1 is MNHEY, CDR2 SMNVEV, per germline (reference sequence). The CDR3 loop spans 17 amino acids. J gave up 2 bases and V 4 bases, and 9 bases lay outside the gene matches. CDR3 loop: CASSSGQGVRTNEKLFF. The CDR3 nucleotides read TGTGCCAGCAGTTCCGGACAGGGTGTACGGACTAATGAAAAACTGTTTTTT.

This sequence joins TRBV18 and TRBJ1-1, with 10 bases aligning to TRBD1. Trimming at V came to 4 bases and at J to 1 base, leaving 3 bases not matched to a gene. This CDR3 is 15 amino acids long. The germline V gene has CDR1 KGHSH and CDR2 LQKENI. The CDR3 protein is CASSRGTGENTEAFF. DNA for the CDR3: TGTGCCAGCTCACGGGGGACAGGGGAGAACACTGAAGCTTTCTTT. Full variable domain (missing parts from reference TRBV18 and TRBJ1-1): NAGVMQNPRHLVRRRGQEARLRCSPMKGHSHVYWYRQLPEEGLKFMVYLQKENIIDESGMPKERFSAEFPKEGPSILRIQQVVRGDSAAYFCASSRGTGENTEAFFGQGTRLTVV.

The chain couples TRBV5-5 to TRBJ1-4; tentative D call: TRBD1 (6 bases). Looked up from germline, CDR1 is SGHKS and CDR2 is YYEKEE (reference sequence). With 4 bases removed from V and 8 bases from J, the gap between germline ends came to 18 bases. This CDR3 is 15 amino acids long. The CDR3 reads CASSLQGLSTEKLFF. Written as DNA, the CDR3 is TGTGCCAGCAGCCTACAGGGTTTGAGTACGGAAAAACTGTTTTTT. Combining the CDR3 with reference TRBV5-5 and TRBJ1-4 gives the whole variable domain DAGVTQSPTHLIKTRGQQVTLRCSPISGHKSVSWYQQVLGQGPQFIFQYYEKEERGRGNFPDRFSARQFPNYSSELNVNALLLGDSALYLCASSLQGLSTEKLFFGSGTQLSVL.

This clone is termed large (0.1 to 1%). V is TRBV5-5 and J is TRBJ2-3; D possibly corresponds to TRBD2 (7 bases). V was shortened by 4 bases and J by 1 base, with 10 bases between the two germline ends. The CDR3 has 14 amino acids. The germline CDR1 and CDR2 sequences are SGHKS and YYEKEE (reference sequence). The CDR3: CASSPGGGTDTQYF. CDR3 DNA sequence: TGTGCCAGCAGCCCGGGGGGCGGCACAGATACGCAGTATTTT.

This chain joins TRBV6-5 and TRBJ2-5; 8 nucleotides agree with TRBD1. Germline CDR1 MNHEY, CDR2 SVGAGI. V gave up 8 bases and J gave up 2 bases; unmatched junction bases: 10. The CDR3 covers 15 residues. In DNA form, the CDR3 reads TGTGCCAGCCAGAAGACAGGGGTTGGGCAAGAGACCCAGTACTTC. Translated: CASQKTGVGQETQYF.

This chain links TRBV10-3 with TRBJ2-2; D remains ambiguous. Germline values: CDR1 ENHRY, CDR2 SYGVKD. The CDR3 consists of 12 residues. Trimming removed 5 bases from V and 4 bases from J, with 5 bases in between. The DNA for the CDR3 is TGTGCCATCAGTCCCGGCACCGGGGAGCTGTTTTTT. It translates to CAISPGTGELFF.

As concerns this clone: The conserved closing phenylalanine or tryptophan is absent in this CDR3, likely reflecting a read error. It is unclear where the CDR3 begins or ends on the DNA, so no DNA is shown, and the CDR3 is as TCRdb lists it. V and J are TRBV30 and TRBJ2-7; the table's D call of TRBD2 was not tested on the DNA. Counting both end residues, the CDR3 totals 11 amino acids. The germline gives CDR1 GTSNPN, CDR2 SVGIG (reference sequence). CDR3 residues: CAWSVGGDPQI.

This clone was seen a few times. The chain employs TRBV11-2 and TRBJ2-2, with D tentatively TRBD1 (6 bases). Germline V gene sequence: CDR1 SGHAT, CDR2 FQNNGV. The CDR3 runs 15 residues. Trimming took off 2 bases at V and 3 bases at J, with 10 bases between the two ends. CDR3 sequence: CASSLRDTYTGELFF. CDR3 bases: TGTGCCAGCAGCTTACGGGACACCTACACCGGGGAGCTGTTTTTT.

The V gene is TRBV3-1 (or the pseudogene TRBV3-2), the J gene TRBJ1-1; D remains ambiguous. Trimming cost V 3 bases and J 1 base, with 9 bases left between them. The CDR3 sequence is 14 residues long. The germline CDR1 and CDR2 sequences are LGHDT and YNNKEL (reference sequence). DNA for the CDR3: TGTGCCAGCAGCCAGCGTTCGAGGAACACTGAAGCTTTCTTT. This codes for CASSQRSRNTEAFF.

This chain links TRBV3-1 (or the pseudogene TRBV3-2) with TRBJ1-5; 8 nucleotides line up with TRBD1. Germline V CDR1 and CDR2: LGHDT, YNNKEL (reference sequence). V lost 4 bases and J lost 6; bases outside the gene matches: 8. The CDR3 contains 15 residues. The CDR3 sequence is CASSLGQGRAQPQHF. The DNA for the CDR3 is TGTGCCAGCAGCCTTGGACAGGGTAGGGCTCAGCCCCAGCATTTT.

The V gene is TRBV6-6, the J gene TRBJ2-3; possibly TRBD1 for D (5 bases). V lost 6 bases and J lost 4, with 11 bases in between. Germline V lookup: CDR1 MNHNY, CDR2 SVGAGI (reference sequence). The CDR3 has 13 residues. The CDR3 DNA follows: TGTGCCAGCAGACGCGACAGTTCAGATACGCAGTATTTT. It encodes CASRRDSSDTQYF.

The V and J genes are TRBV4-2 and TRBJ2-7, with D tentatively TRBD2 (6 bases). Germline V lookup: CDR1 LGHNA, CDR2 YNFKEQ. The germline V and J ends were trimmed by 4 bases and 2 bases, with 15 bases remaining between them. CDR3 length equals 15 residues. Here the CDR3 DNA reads TGTGCCAGCAGCCGGGGACTCCTCGAGACCTACGAGCAGTACTTC. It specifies CASSRGLLETYEQYF.

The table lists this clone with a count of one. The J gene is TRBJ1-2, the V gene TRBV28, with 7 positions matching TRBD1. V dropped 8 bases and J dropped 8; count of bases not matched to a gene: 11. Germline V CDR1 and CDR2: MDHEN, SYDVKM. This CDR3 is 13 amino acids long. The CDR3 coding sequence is TGTGCCAGCTATTCGCCTACAGGGGCCGGCTACACCTTC. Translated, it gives CASYSPTGAGYTF.

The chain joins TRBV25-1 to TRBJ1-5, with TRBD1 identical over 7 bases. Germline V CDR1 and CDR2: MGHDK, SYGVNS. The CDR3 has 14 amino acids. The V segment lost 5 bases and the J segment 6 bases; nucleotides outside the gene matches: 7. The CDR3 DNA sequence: TGTGCCAGCAGTCAGACAGGGTATGGTCAGCCCCAGCATTTT. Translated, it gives CASSQTGYGQPQHF.

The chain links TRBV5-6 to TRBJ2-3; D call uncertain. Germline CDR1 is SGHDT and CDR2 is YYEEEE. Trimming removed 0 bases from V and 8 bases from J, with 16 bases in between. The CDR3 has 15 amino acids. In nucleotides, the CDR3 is TGTGCCAGCAGCTTGGTGAACTTCGCCTCGGGTACGCAGTATTTT. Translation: CASSLVNFASGTQYF.